The 2 T cell receptor beta chains reported below all come from one sample, sequenced in a study of blood T cell repertoires in COVID-19. The repertoire was sequenced with immunoSEQ multiplex PCR; TCRdb's copy has only in-frame clones and lacks some. In the table there are roughly 150,000 clones, roughly 89% of which are singletons. Sequenced input: peripheral blood. The receptors derive from a human donor in a cohort sampled during active COVID-19.

V gene TRBV12-3 or TRBV12-4 combines with J gene TRBJ2-7, with 10 bases identical to TRBD2. CDR3 length: 13 amino acids. V shed 5 bases and J 7 bases; nucleotides not matched to a gene: 5. CDR3 sequence: CASSPGLAQEQYF. CDR3 nucleotide sequence: TGTGCCAGCAGTCCGGGACTAGCGCAAGAGCAGTACTTC.

Only a few counts were recorded for this clone. V is TRBV28 and J is TRBJ1-1; 10 positions agree with TRBD1. CDR1 is MDHEN, CDR2 SYDVKM, per germline. This CDR3 has 15 amino acids. After removal of 5 bases from V and 5 bases from J, the junction contained 8 bases not matched to a gene. In DNA, the CDR3 is TGTGCCAGCAGTCGACAGGGGGCTCGCGGGACTGAAGCTTTCTTT. Translation: CASSRQGARGTEAFF.